This TCR beta chain is from a study of cytomegalovirus exposure and HLA in healthy donors. Notes on the study in general: Most TCR sequences were seen very rarely across donors, but some public TCRs occurred in many. When the data were analyzed later, several of the most significant clusters appeared to be linked to common viral pathogens.

The PCR employed 60 Vbeta primers together with 13 Jbeta primers. Profiling relied on immunoSEQ multiplex PCR, and the TCRdb table lists in-frame clones only, not all of them. The sample carries more than 80,000 clones, roughly 60% recorded once. Note on this clone: Its antigen is not identified.

Germline trimming cut 5 bases from V and 4 bases from J; bases unmatched to any gene: 4. CDR3 length: 14 residues. CDR1 MNHEY and CDR2 SMNVEV come from the germline V gene (reference sequence). This receptor was identified in a human donor in good health. Sample: PBMCs. The genes are TRBV27 and TRBJ2-2, with 7 nucleotides matching TRBD1. The CDR3 region has the DNA TGTGCCAGCAGTCTTAACAGGGGCACCGGGGAGCTGTTTTTT. It specifies CASSLNRGTGELFF.